Following are 27 T cell receptor beta chains from one sample sequenced in a study of response to subunit inactivated influenza vaccine. Each CDR3 protein gets one entry after TCRdb re-called the RT-PCR reads with MiXCR. The sample records a few hundred thousand distinct CDR3 sequences, around 13% being singletons. The input for sequencing was PBMCs from blood, taken 12 days after vaccination. Every receptor here comes from a man in his fifties or sixties who received an inactivated influenza vaccine.

This clonotype was detected a few times. V gene TRBV2 combines with J gene TRBJ2-1; unclear D gene. The CDR3 consists of 14 residues. Germline CDR1 SNHLY, CDR2 FYNNEI. V was clipped by 5 bases and J by 0 bases, with 8 bases between them. CDR3 sequence reads: CASSSSRSYNEQFF. In nucleotides, the CDR3 is TGTGCCAGCAGTTCTTCCCGCTCCTACAATGAGCAGTTCTTC.

The chain combines TRBV5-5 with TRBJ2-5, with D possibly TRBD2 on 5 matching bases. Deletions cut 0 bases from V and 5 bases from J, with 8 bases between. The CDR3 sequence is 13 residues long. Germline CDR1 is SGHKS and CDR2 is YYEKEE (reference sequence). The CDR3, as DNA: TGTGCCAGCAGCTTGGCCTGGAGGGAGACCCAGTACTTC. It yields the protein CASSLAWRETQYF.

The rearrangement uses TRBV6-1 and TRBJ2-7; D unclear. Germline V CDR1 and CDR2: MNHNS, SASEGT. The V end was cut by 1 base, the J end by 0 bases, with 10 bases between. The CDR3 runs 15 residues. CDR3 coding DNA: TGTGCCAGCAGTGAAGGCCAAGGTAACTCCTACGAGCAGTACTTC. Translation gives CASSEGQGNSYEQYF.

The chain uses TRBV9 and TRBJ2-7; D remains ambiguous. The CDR3 totals 12 residues. The germline V and J ends were trimmed by 0 bases and 6 bases, with 7 bases remaining between them. Germline CDR1 is SGDLS and CDR2 is YYNGEE. This CDR3 is CASSVELGEQYF. For the CDR3, the DNA is TGTGCCAGCAGCGTAGAGTTAGGCGAGCAGTACTTC.

To note about this clonotype: Mismatch with germline at one junction end may stem from a read error. The chain combines TRBV28 with TRBJ2-3, with TRBD1 identical over 7 bases. This CDR3 is built from 15 residues. Germline CDR1 is MDHEN and CDR2 is SYDVKM. The DNA of the CDR3 is TGTGACAGCATAGCAGGGGGTGTCAGCACAGATACGCAGTATTTT. Its translation is CDSIAGGVSTDTQYF.

This clonotype was detected a few times. This chain links TRBV4-2 with TRBJ1-1; TRBD1 aligns across 7 bases. Looked up from germline, CDR1 is LGHNA and CDR2 is YNFKEQ. V dropped 0 bases and J dropped 2; count of bases not matched to a gene: 3. The CDR3 totals 15 residues. CDR3 nucleotides: TGTGCCAGCAGCCAAGACAGGGGGGGAAACACTGAAGCTTTCTTT. Its protein is CASSQDRGGNTEAFF.

The rearrangement joins TRBV10-3 to TRBJ1-5, with D possibly matching TRBD1 (6 bases). The CDR3 is 14 amino acids. CDR1 and CDR2 (germline): ENHRY, SYGVKD. The germline V and J ends were trimmed by 6 bases and 1 base, with 10 bases remaining between them. The CDR3 reads CAISRQESNQPQHF. The DNA of the CDR3 is TGTGCCATCAGCAGACAGGAAAGCAATCAGCCCCAGCATTTT.

The table lists this clonotype with many counts. This chain links TRBV29-1 with TRBJ2-1, with D maybe TRBD2 (6 bases). CDR1 is SQVTM and CDR2 is ANQGSEA in the germline V gene. The V end lost 3 bases, the J end lost 1 base, and 13 bases lay between the germline ends. The CDR3 contains 15 residues. The CDR3 sequence is CSVESRDFSYNEQFF. For the CDR3, the DNA is TGCAGCGTTGAGTCGCGGGATTTTTCCTACAATGAGCAGTTCTTC.

The chain employs TRBV20-1 and TRBJ2-7; D is possibly TRBD2 (6 bases). V lost 2 bases and J lost 6, with 14 bases in between. Per germline, CDR1 DFQATT and CDR2 SNEGSKA (reference sequence). The CDR3 has 13 amino acids. The CDR3 sequence: CSARTWGVSEQYF. The CDR3 coding sequence is TGCAGTGCTAGAACATGGGGGGTGTCCGAGCAGTACTTC.

This rearrangement joins TRBV6-2 or TRBV6-3 to TRBJ2-5, with TRBD1 matching over 7 bases. Germline V gene sequence: CDR1 MNHEY, CDR2 SVGEGT. This CDR3 contains 14 residues. Trimming took 4 bases from V and 5 from J; bases not matched to a gene: 7. CDR3 nucleotides: TGTGCCAGCAGTTCTTTGGACAGGAGGGAGACCCAGTACTTC. It codes for CASSSLDRRETQYF.

The rearrangement joins TRBV10-3 to TRBJ2-3, with D perhaps assigned TRBD1 or TRBD2 (5 bases each). This CDR3 has 12 residues. The germline V and J ends were trimmed by 6 bases and 5 bases, with 9 bases remaining between them. Germline V gene lookup returns CDR1 ENHRY and CDR2 SYGVKD. The CDR3 loop reads CAISGDRDTQYF. CDR3 DNA sequence: TGTGCCATCAGCGGGGACCGAGATACGCAGTATTTT.

Only a few counts were recorded for this clonotype. V usage is TRBV5-6 and J usage is TRBJ1-1; no reliable D call. The CDR3 consists of 14 residues. Trimming stripped 4 bases from V and 2 bases from J, with 12 bases between. Germline V gene lookup returns CDR1 SGHDT and CDR2 YYEEEE. CDR3 loop: CASSPTGRNTEAFF. The CDR3 nucleotides read TGTGCCAGCAGCCCGACGGGCAGAAACACTGAAGCTTTCTTT.

This rearrangement joins TRBV6-1 to TRBJ2-5; TRBD2 matches 14 bases. This CDR3 contains 15 residues. Germline V lookup: CDR1 MNHNS, CDR2 SASEGT. With 6 bases clipped from V and 5 bases from J, the junction kept 5 bases outside the gene matches. CDR3 in amino acids: CASRTSGGAGETQYF. The DNA for the CDR3 is TGTGCCAGCAGGACTAGCGGGGGGGCTGGGGAGACCCAGTACTTC.

The J gene is TRBJ2-1, the V gene TRBV24-1, with TRBD2 matching 8 bases. This CDR3 has 15 residues. Germline CDR1 reads KGHDR; CDR2 reads SFDVKD. V was pared by 3 bases and J by 4 bases, with 4 bases of the junction left unmatched. This chain's CDR3 is CATSDAGGLYNEQFF. The CDR3, as DNA: TGTGCCACCAGTGATGCGGGAGGCCTTTACAATGAGCAGTTCTTC.

This rearrangement joins TRBV7-2 to TRBJ2-3; 8 bases line up with TRBD1. The CDR3 is 15 residues long. Germline loops: CDR1 SGHTA, CDR2 FQGNSA. V trimming: 5 bases; J trimming: 2 bases; junction bases outside the gene matches: 6. The CDR3 here is CASSPGQVATDTQYF. As DNA, the CDR3 is TGTGCCAGCAGCCCGGGACAGGTAGCCACAGATACGCAGTATTTT.

This chain joins TRBV11-2 and TRBJ2-3, with a tentative D call TRBD2 (6 bases). Between the trimmed V and J ends, which lost 4 bases and 1 base, there was a span of 27 bases. Germline V gives CDR1 SGHAT, CDR2 FQNNGV. The CDR3 totals 20 residues. DNA for the CDR3: TGTGCCAGCAGCTACCCAACCCGGGACTCGAAAGGGGAGGGCACAGATACGCAGTATTTT. Translation: CASSYPTRDSKGEGTDTQYF. Based on the CDR3 plus reference TRBV11-2 and TRBJ2-3, the full variable domain is EAGVAQSPRYKIIEKRQSVAFWCNPISGHATLYWYQQILGQGPKLLIQFQNNGVVDDSQLPKDRFSAERLKGVDSTLKIQPAKLEDSAVYLCASSYPTRDSKGEGTDTQYFGPGTRLTVL.

This clonotype was found once. This chain joins TRBV11-2 and TRBJ2-1, with 9 nucleotides matching TRBD2. This CDR3 region has 13 residues. Germline CDR1 reads SGHAT; CDR2 reads FQNNGV. Losses at the gene ends were 11 bases for V and 7 bases for J; bases not matched to a gene: 9. The DNA for the CDR3 is TGTGCCTGCGAGGCGGGAGGGCTTAATGAGCAGTTCTTC. As protein: CACEAGGLNEQFF. Complete variable domain (other parts from reference TRBV11-2 and TRBJ2-1): EAGVAQSPRYKIIEKRQSVAFWCNPISGHATLYWYQQILGQGPKLLIQFQNNGVVDDSQLPKDRFSAERLKGVDSTLKIQPAKLEDSAVYLCACEAGGLNEQFFGPGTRLTVL.

The gene calls are TRBV3-1 and TRBJ2-5; D remains unclear. The CDR3 covers 13 residues. Germline V gene data show CDR1 as LGHDT and CDR2 as YNNKEL (reference sequence). Trimming shortened V by 0 bases and J by 1 base, and 3 bases separated the two germline ends. The CDR3 spells CASSQDIQETQYF. CDR3 coding DNA: TGTGCCAGCAGCCAAGATATCCAAGAGACCCAGTACTTC.

J is TRBJ2-1 and V is TRBV3-1, with 8 bases aligning to TRBD1. This CDR3 contains 17 residues. Trimming took 2 bases from V and 7 from J; bases not matched to a gene: 13. Germline values: CDR1 LGHDT, CDR2 YNNKEL (reference sequence). The CDR3 bases are TGTGCCAGCAGCCAATTCTGGACAGGGAGAGATAGGAATGAGCAGTTCTTC. It codes for CASSQFWTGRDRNEQFF.

This clonotype appeared a few times. The genes are TRBV4-2 and TRBJ2-1; possible D gene TRBD2, 6 bases. Germline CDR1 LGHNA, CDR2 YNFKEQ. The length of the CDR3 is 15 residues. Trimming stripped 1 base from V and 4 bases from J, with 11 bases between. The CDR3 bases are TGTGCCAGCAGCCAAGGTGTTAGCGGTTACAATGAGCAGTTCTTC. It yields the protein CASSQGVSGYNEQFF.

There are a few counts of this clonotype. The chain is built from TRBV6-1 and TRBJ2-5; 9 bases match TRBD2. The J segment lost 3 bases and the V segment lost 2 bases, leaving 4 bases of the junction unmatched. CDR1 is MNHNS and CDR2 is SASEGT in the germline V gene. The CDR3 totals 15 residues. CDR3 nucleotide sequence: TGTGCCAGCAGTGAACGGACTAGCGCCAAAGAGACCCAGTACTTC. This gives the protein CASSERTSAKETQYF.

There are a few counts of this clonotype. This chain uses TRBV28 with TRBJ2-1; 7 bases fit TRBD1. The J segment lost 8 bases and the V segment lost 4 bases, leaving 11 bases of the junction unmatched. This CDR3 is built from 15 residues. The germline gives CDR1 MDHEN, CDR2 SYDVKM. CDR3 amino acids: CASSSSGTARDEQFF. In DNA, the CDR3 is TGTGCCAGCAGTTCCTCCGGGACAGCCAGGGATGAGCAGTTCTTC.

The chain combines TRBV4-2 with TRBJ2-5; 7 nucleotides line up with TRBD2. The CDR3 has 16 residues. Germline CDR1 is LGHNA and CDR2 is YNFKEQ. V gave up 0 bases and J gave up 2 bases; unmatched junction bases: 6. The CDR3 loop reads CASSQDLASGQETQYF. For the CDR3, the DNA is TGTGCCAGCAGCCAAGATCTGGCTAGCGGACAAGAGACCCAGTACTTC.

CDR3 residues: CSATSLAGALHNEQFF. In DNA form, the CDR3 reads TGCAGTGCTACTAGTTTAGCGGGAGCTCTGCACAATGAGCAGTTCTTC. The genes are TRBV20-1 and TRBJ2-1; 9 bases line up with TRBD2. Per the germline V gene, CDR1 is DFQATT and CDR2 is SNEGSKA (reference sequence). The trim removed 4 bases at V and 5 bases at J, leaving 12 bases unmatched. CDR3 length equals 16 residues.

V gene TRBV10-2 combines with J gene TRBJ2-7; the match to TRBD2 covers 7 bases. V lost 2 bases and J lost 2; bases outside the gene matches: 6. Germline CDR1 and CDR2: WSHSY and SAAADI. The CDR3 has 15 residues. CDR3 sequence: CASSEPAGTTYEQYF. The CDR3, as DNA: TGCGCCAGCAGTGAGCCAGCGGGGACCACCTACGAGCAGTACTTC.

This clonotype was detected only a few times. The V and J genes are TRBV12-3 or TRBV12-4 and TRBJ2-5, with D unclear. The V end was cut by 7 bases, the J end by 1 base, with 10 bases between. The CDR3 spans 13 residues. The CDR3 loop reads CASMKVGQETQYF. CDR3 nucleotide sequence: TGTGCCAGCATGAAGGTGGGCCAAGAGACCCAGTACTTC.

The V call is TRBV2, the J call TRBJ2-7; D uncertain. Per the germline V gene, CDR1 is SNHLY and CDR2 is FYNNEI. The CDR3 spans 13 residues. V gave up 2 bases and J gave up 13 bases, with 18 bases separating them. CDR3: CASSEKAGGRRYF. The CDR3 nucleotides read TGTGCCAGCAGTGAAAAGGCAGGCGGTCGCCGCTACTTC.